This T cell receptor beta chain was identified in a study of tumor and adjacent non-tumor tissue in lung cancer. The library came from three nested PCR rounds adapted from ARM-PCR protocols. TCRdb redid the calling of the multiplex PCR reads with MiXCR, one entry per CDR3 protein. The sample has about 110,000 distinct CDR3 sequences; roughly 80% are singletons. Study-wide results and caveats: Patients with more diverse tumor TCRs had worse survival.

This clonotype was recorded a few times. Its target is not known. The ends were cut back, 7 bases at V and 0 bases at J, with 13 bases in the middle. Germline values: CDR1 MDHEN, CDR2 SYDVKM. The CDR3 is 14 amino acids. The template was RNA from unsorted bulk tissue. The sequence came from a woman aged 55-69 years with non-small cell lung cancer. The specimen sequenced was lung tumor tissue. The chain joins TRBV28 to TRBJ2-7, with D perhaps being TRBD1 or TRBD2 (5 bases each). CDR3 residues: CASTTAGSSYEQYF. DNA for the CDR3: TGTGCCAGCACTACGGCAGGGAGCTCCTACGAGCAGTACTTC.